This T cell receptor beta chain emerged from a study of blood T cell repertoires in COVID-19. The germline V and J ends were trimmed by 1 base and 5 bases, with 8 bases remaining between them. This CDR3 has 13 amino acids. Germline CDR1 reads MGHRA; CDR2 reads YSYEKL. In the original workflow: Researchers report that nucleated cell counts were estimated from reference gene primer amplification. TCRdb's copy holds only in-frame clones and misses some; the assay was immunoSEQ multiplex PCR. Clonal size and the V and J genes are those of that table, whereas D and trimming came from the DNA. The sample lists approximately 400,000 clones, more than 75% occurring once.

The chain employs TRBV4-1 and TRBJ2-5; tentative D call: TRBD2 (5 bases). What was sequenced was PBMCs or T cells enriched from blood (not recorded which). The TCR was taken from a woman under 30 who had recovered from COVID-19. For the CDR3, the DNA is TGCGCCAGCAGCCAAGTCGGGGTCGAGACCCAGTACTTC. It encodes CASSQVGVETQYF.